Shown below are 30 T cell receptor beta chains from a single sample sequenced in a study of blood T cell repertoires in COVID-19. Using immunoSEQ multiplex PCR, the repertoire was profiled, and TCRdb retains in-frame clones only, with some absent. Among 86,000 or so clones listed, roughly 84% were seen once. Sequenced: peripheral blood. The receptors stem from a man aged 70-80 years with acute or convalescent COVID-19.

The CDR3 nucleotides are TGTGCCAGCAGAAAACAGGGACACAATTCACCCCTCCACTTT. This encodes CASRKQGHNSPLHF. This chain connects TRBV6-5 to TRBJ1-6; possibly TRBD1 for D (6 bases). This CDR3 comprises 14 residues. Trimming took off 6 bases at V and 7 bases at J, with 13 bases between the two ends. The germline V gene encodes CDR1 MNHEY and CDR2 SVGAGI.

The chain has TRBV7-3 and TRBJ2-5, with no clear D. Trimming shortened V by 0 bases and J by 5 bases, and 10 bases separated the two germline ends. CDR1 SGHTA and CDR2 FQGTGA come from the germline V gene. CDR3 length equals 14 residues. In DNA, the CDR3 is TGTGCCAGCAGCTTAACGGCCTCTTTGGAGACCCAGTACTTC. This translates into CASSLTASLETQYF.

V gene TRBV4-1 combines with J gene TRBJ2-7, with TRBD1 identical over 7 bases. The CDR3 consists of 15 residues. The junction had 6 bases not matched to a gene; V was cut back by 3 bases and J by 1 base. Germline V gene lookup returns CDR1 MGHRA and CDR2 YSYEKL. The CDR3 region is CASSHRQGQSYEQYF. The CDR3 DNA sequence: TGCGCCAGCAGCCACCGACAGGGACAATCCTACGAGCAGTACTTC.

The V and J genes are TRBV19 and TRBJ1-3; maybe TRBD1 (6 bases). CDR3 size: 15 residues. With 6 bases removed from V and 0 bases from J, the gap between germline ends came to 12 bases. Germline values: CDR1 LNHDA, CDR2 SQIVND (reference sequence). CDR3 bases: TGTGCCAGTAGCCCGGACAGCGCCTCTGGAAACACCATATATTTT. This gives the protein CASSPDSASGNTIYF.

The chain is built from TRBV6-5 and TRBJ1-2; TRBD1 is a possible D gene (5 bases). The CDR3 spans 15 residues. CDR1 MNHEY and CDR2 SVGAGI come from the germline V gene. V was cut by 0 bases and J by 2 bases, with 10 bases left in between. Written as DNA, the CDR3 is TGTGCCAGCAGTTACTCAGCAGACAGAAACTATGGCTACACCTTC. This encodes CASSYSADRNYGYTF.

The V gene is TRBV19, the J gene TRBJ1-1; D is perhaps TRBD1 (6 bases). V was trimmed by 2 bases and J by 1 base, leaving 8 bases between them. This CDR3 is built from 14 residues. The germline V gene has CDR1 LNHDA and CDR2 SQIVND (reference sequence). CDR3 sequence reads: CASSIQGRNTEAFF. The CDR3, as DNA: TGTGCCAGTAGTATACAGGGGAGGAACACTGAAGCTTTCTTT. Full variable domain (rest looked up from reference TRBV19 and TRBJ1-1): DGGITQSPKYLFRKEGQNVTLSCEQNLNHDAMYWYRQDPGQGLRLIYYSQIVNDFQKGDIAEGYSVSREKKESFPLTVTSAQKNPTAFYLCASSIQGRNTEAFFGQGTRLTVV.

The genes are TRBV7-9 and TRBJ1-2; 7 bases fit TRBD1. Germline CDR1 is SEHNR and CDR2 is FQNEAQ (reference sequence). The CDR3 is 12 amino acids. V trimming: 6 bases; J trimming: 4 bases; junction bases outside the gene matches: 2. This CDR3 reads CASSRDSYGYTF. CDR3 bases: TGTGCCAGCAGTCGGGACAGCTATGGCTACACCTTC. The full variable domain, its missing parts supplied by reference TRBV7-9 and TRBJ1-2, is DTGVSQNPRHKITKRGQNVTFRCDPISEHNRLYWYRQTLGQGPEFLTYFQNEAQLEKSRLLSDRFSAERPKGSFSTLEIQRTEQGDSAMYLCASSRDSYGYTFGSGTRLTVV.

The chain joins TRBV21-1 to TRBJ2-1; the D segment call TRBD2 is taken from the table without a DNA check. TRBV21-1 has pseudogene status. The CDR3 is 18 residues long. The CDR3 here is CASRDSGSYHHSDNEQFF. CDR3 sequence (DNA): TGTGCCAGCAGGGACTCTGGTAGCTACCACCATTCCGACAATGAGCAGTTCTTC.

The rearrangement links TRBV28 to TRBJ1-2, with D unresolved. This CDR3 contains 14 residues. Between the trimmed V and J ends, which lost 4 bases and 1 base, there was a span of 10 bases. CDR1 MDHEN and CDR2 SYDVKM come from the germline V gene. The CDR3 DNA reads as TGTGCCAGCAGTTCCCCGAGTGTTAACTATGGCTACACCTTC. Protein product: CASSSPSVNYGYTF.

The chain is built from TRBV28 and TRBJ1-5, with 8 positions matching TRBD1. The V segment lost 7 bases and the J segment 3 bases; nucleotides outside the gene matches: 8. CDR3 length equals 15 residues. Germline CDR1 MDHEN, CDR2 SYDVKM. CDR3 protein: CASNSDRAYNQPQHF. CDR3 DNA sequence: TGTGCCAGCAACTCGGACAGGGCGTACAATCAGCCCCAGCATTTT.

The genes are TRBV6-4 and TRBJ2-7, with TRBD1 as a possible D gene (6 bases). Trimming removed 4 bases from V and 4 bases from J, with 11 bases in between. The CDR3 contains 13 residues. CDR1 and CDR2 from the germline V gene are MRHNA and SNTAGT. The CDR3 DNA is TGTGCCAGCAGTGCGTCACAGGGTTACGAGCAGTACTTC. It codes for CASSASQGYEQYF.

V usage is TRBV29-1 and J usage is TRBJ2-2; TRBD2 matches at 8 bases. V was pared by 4 bases and J by 4 bases, with 5 bases of the junction left unmatched. CDR1 is SQVTM and CDR2 is ANQGSEA in the germline V gene. The CDR3 has 14 amino acids. CDR3 protein: CSVAGGTLTGELFF. In nucleotides, the CDR3 is TGCAGCGTTGCGGGGGGGACCCTCACCGGGGAGCTGTTTTTT.

The chain uses TRBV10-3 and TRBJ1-3; D uncertain. V was pared by 10 bases and J by 0 bases, with 10 bases between. CDR3 length: 13 residues. Germline CDR1 reads ENHRY; CDR2 reads SYGVKD. The CDR3 reads CATVEGSGNTIYF. In DNA, the CDR3 is TGTGCCACCGTGGAGGGCTCTGGAAACACCATATATTTT.

V usage is TRBV5-1 and J usage is TRBJ2-6, with TRBD2 as a possible D gene (6 bases). This CDR3 is 20 amino acids long. V was shortened by 0 bases and J by 1 base, with 20 bases between the two germline ends. Germline V gives CDR1 SGHRS, CDR2 YFSETQ. In DNA form, the CDR3 reads TGCGCCAGCAGCTTGGGGGGATTCGGCGGGGTAAAATCTGGGGCCAACGTCCTGACTTTC. As protein: CASSLGGFGGVKSGANVLTF.

The gene calls are TRBV6-2 or TRBV6-3 and TRBJ2-2; the D is unclear. The CDR3 is made up of 15 amino acids. Trimming took off 6 bases at V and 2 bases at J, with 13 bases between the two ends. Looked up from germline, CDR1 is MNHEY and CDR2 is SVGEGT. The CDR3 DNA reads TGTGCCAGCAGCCCCGGAGTGTTCAACACCGGGGAGCTGTTTTTT. Encoded protein: CASSPGVFNTGELFF.

The sample holds a few counts of this clone. CDR3 nucleotide sequence: TGTGCCAGTACCAATTCCCCCCTAGCGGGGGATCACTACAATGAGCAGTTCTTC. Translating gives CASTNSPLAGDHYNEQFF. The V and J genes are TRBV19 and TRBJ2-1; 10 bases match TRBD2. This CDR3 has 18 amino acids. CDR1 and CDR2 (germline): LNHDA, SQIVND (reference sequence). V gave up 7 bases and J gave up 3 bases; unmatched junction bases: 15.

The CDR3 loop reads CASSLDNTGTGSGYTF. CDR3 DNA sequence: TGTGCCAGCAGCTTAGATAATACCGGGACAGGTAGTGGCTACACCTTC. The rearrangement joins TRBV11-2 to TRBJ1-2; TRBD1 aligns across 8 bases. V lost 0 bases, J lost 7 bases, and 10 bases stayed unmatched. The CDR3 contains 16 residues. The germline CDR1 and CDR2 sequences are SGHAT and FQNNGV.

This clone was recorded only once. The chain carries TRBV12-3 or TRBV12-4 and TRBJ2-1, with D uncertain. Trimming took off 4 bases at V and 4 bases at J, with 8 bases between the two ends. The CDR3 is made up of 13 amino acids. CDR3 sequence reads: CASSWQAYNEQFF. The CDR3 DNA reads as TGTGCCAGCAGTTGGCAGGCATACAATGAGCAGTTCTTC.

The rearrangement joins TRBV18 to TRBJ2-3, with 11 bases matching TRBD2. CDR1 and CDR2 from the germline V gene are KGHSH and LQKENI. V lost 10 bases to trimming and J lost 1 base; unmatched junction nucleotides: 1. This CDR3 has 13 amino acids. The CDR3 reads CATTSGGTDTQYF. CDR3 DNA sequence: TGTGCCACGACTAGCGGGGGCACAGATACGCAGTATTTT.

This chain joins TRBV7-6 and TRBJ2-1, with TRBD2 matching over 13 bases. Germline loops: CDR1 SGHVS, CDR2 FNYEAQ. After removal of 5 bases from V and 9 bases from J, the junction contained 7 bases not matched to a gene. The CDR3 extends over 15 amino acids. The CDR3 nucleotides are TGTGCCAGCAGCCCTACTAGCGGGGGGGAGGGTGAGCAGTTCTTC. It specifies CASSPTSGGEGEQFF. Together with reference TRBV7-6 and TRBJ2-1, the CDR3 gives the full variable domain: GAGVSQSPRYKVTKRGQDVALRCDPISGHVSLYWYRQALGQGPEFLTYFNYEAQQDKSGLPNDRFSAERPEGSISTLTIQRTEQRDSAMYRCASSPTSGGEGEQFFGPGTRLTVL.

The rearrangement joins TRBV14 to TRBJ1-6; a weak D match, TRBD1 (6 bases). Germline CDR1 and CDR2: SGHDN and FVKESK. Between the trimmed V and J ends, which lost 3 bases and 9 bases, there was a span of 12 bases. This CDR3 is built from 14 residues. CDR3 bases: TGTGCCAGCAGCCATGGGGGCAGGGGTTCACCCCTCCACTTT. Encoded protein: CASSHGGRGSPLHF.

The chain joins TRBV28 to TRBJ2-1; 9 bases fit TRBD1. The CDR3 totals 15 residues. Germline V lookup: CDR1 MDHEN, CDR2 SYDVKM. V lost 7 bases to trimming and J lost 4 bases; unmatched junction nucleotides: 8. CDR3 residues: CASTRQGVGYNEQFF. The CDR3 DNA is TGTGCCAGCACCAGACAGGGGGTGGGGTACAATGAGCAGTTCTTC.

The chain is built from TRBV5-4 and TRBJ1-6; D is unresolved. Germline V gene lookup returns CDR1 SGHNT and CDR2 YYREEE (reference sequence). Trimming removed 4 bases at V and 9 bases at J, with 14 bases between. The CDR3 is 14 amino acids. The CDR3 is CASSTDTAFSPLHF. DNA of the CDR3: TGTGCCAGCAGCACTGACACGGCCTTTTCACCCCTCCACTTT.

V is TRBV28 and J is TRBJ2-7, with D maybe TRBD1 (6 bases). The CDR3 spans 14 residues. The ends were cut back, 4 bases at V and 4 bases at J, with 14 bases in the middle. Per germline, CDR1 MDHEN and CDR2 SYDVKM. The CDR3 region is CASSSPGHNYEQYF. In DNA form, the CDR3 reads TGTGCCAGCAGTTCCCCGGGACACAATTACGAGCAGTACTTC. Looking up the rest from reference TRBV28 and TRBJ2-7 gives the full variable domain: DVKVTQSSRYLVKRTGEKVFLECVQDMDHENMFWYRQDPGLGLRLIYFSYDVKMKEKGDIPEGYSVSREKKERFSLILESASTNQTSMYLCASSSPGHNYEQYFGPGTRLTVT.

The rearrangement uses TRBV4-1 and TRBJ1-5; TRBD1 might be the D (6 bases). The CDR3 loop spans 16 amino acids. Trimming stripped 1 base from V and 3 bases from J, with 13 bases between. Germline CDR1 MGHRA, CDR2 YSYEKL. The CDR3 reads CASSQGRGQPNQPQHF. The CDR3 nucleotides read TGCGCCAGCAGCCAAGGCCGAGGACAGCCCAATCAGCCCCAGCATTTT.

The chain combines TRBV28 with TRBJ1-1, with 12 bases matching TRBD1. The CDR3 extends over 13 amino acids. CDR1 and CDR2 (germline): MDHEN, SYDVKM. The junction had 4 bases not matched to a gene; V was cut back by 9 bases and J by 5 bases. CDR3 sequence: CARKGQGATEAFF. In DNA form, the CDR3 reads TGTGCCAGAAAGGGACAGGGGGCAACTGAAGCTTTCTTT. The full variable domain, rest sourced from reference TRBV28 and TRBJ1-1, is DVKVTQSSRYLVKRTGEKVFLECVQDMDHENMFWYRQDPGLGLRLIYFSYDVKMKEKGDIPEGYSVSREKKERFSLILESASTNQTSMYLCARKGQGATEAFFGQGTRLTVV.

This chain joins TRBV11-3 and TRBJ2-7, with 10 bases aligning to TRBD2. CDR3 length: 17 residues. J gave up 1 base and V 0 bases, and 6 bases lay outside the gene matches. Germline CDR1 is SGHNT and CDR2 is YENEEA. CDR3 nucleotides: TGTGCCAGCAGCTTAGAGGCTAGCGGGGGCGCTTCCTACGAGCAGTACGTC. Translation: CASSLEASGGASYEQYV.

This chain links TRBV4-1 with TRBJ1-2, with 7 bases identical to TRBD1. The CDR3 totals 14 residues. Per the germline V gene, CDR1 is MGHRA and CDR2 is YSYEKL. V shed 5 bases and J 8 bases; nucleotides not matched to a gene: 11. The CDR3 nucleotides read TGCGCCAGCAGCGTTACGACAGGGCGAGGAGGCTACACCTTC. It encodes CASSVTTGRGGYTF.

The V and J genes are TRBV3-1 (or the pseudogene TRBV3-2) and TRBJ2-7; TRBD2 agrees at 10 bases. CDR1 is LGHDT and CDR2 is YNNKEL in the germline V gene (reference sequence). This CDR3 region has 14 residues. V shed 3 bases, J shed 2 bases, and the junction held 1 base outside the gene matches. The CDR3 sequence: CASSQGLATYEQYV. As DNA, the CDR3 is TGTGCCAGCAGCCAGGGACTAGCGACCTACGAGCAGTACGTC.

This chain joins TRBV5-1 and TRBJ1-1; no firm D call. V dropped 8 bases and J dropped 0 bases, with 11 bases sitting between them. The CDR3 sequence is 13 residues long. Germline CDR1 is SGHRS and CDR2 is YFSETQ. This CDR3 reads CASTEAVNTEAFF. CDR3 nucleotides: TGCGCCAGTACAGAAGCGGTGAACACTGAAGCTTTCTTT.